This TCR beta chain stems from a study of shared clonotypes between healthy human individuals. Healthy HIV-negative adults without recent acute infections or vaccinations served as donors. This CDR3 is 15 amino acids long. Germline CDR1 MDHEN, CDR2 SYDVKM. The ends lost 6 bases at V and 4 bases at J; junction bases unmatched: 11. Original processing notes: There were no quality scores in the junction-only immunoSEQ sequences, so filtering differed. Profiling relied on immunoSEQ multiplex PCR, and the TCRdb table lists in-frame clones only, not all of them. For V, J and clone size, that table is used; D and trimming come from the DNA. This sample has some 650,000 clones, with roughly 97% found just once.

Material: naive CD4+ T cells sorted from blood. The subset here: CD45RA+ positively selected. The receptor was isolated from a woman aged 25 to 45 in good health. This chain connects TRBV28 to TRBJ1-2; 7 nucleotides agree with TRBD1. The DNA for the CDR3 is TGTGCCAGCAGAACTCCCGACAGGGTGGGCTATGGCTACACCTTC. Protein: CASRTPDRVGYGYTF.